The sequence of this TCR beta chain was determined in a study of technical replicates of blood from a handful of donors. V lost 0 bases to trimming and J lost 2 bases; unmatched junction nucleotides: 1. The germline CDR1 and CDR2 sequences are SGHRS and YFSETQ. The CDR3 is made up of 15 amino acids. Some clones are missing from TCRdb's copy, which holds only in-frame ones; the method was immunoSEQ multiplex PCR. The profile shows roughly 93,000 clones, approximately 95% of them singletons. Material: T cells isolated from PBMCs. This sequence originates from a human donor in good health. This sequence joins TRBV5-1 and TRBJ1-4; the match to TRBD1 covers 7 bases. CDR3 amino acids: CASSLVTGTNEKLFF. The CDR3 bases are TGCGCCAGCAGCTTGGTGACAGGGACTAATGAAAAACTGTTTTTT.